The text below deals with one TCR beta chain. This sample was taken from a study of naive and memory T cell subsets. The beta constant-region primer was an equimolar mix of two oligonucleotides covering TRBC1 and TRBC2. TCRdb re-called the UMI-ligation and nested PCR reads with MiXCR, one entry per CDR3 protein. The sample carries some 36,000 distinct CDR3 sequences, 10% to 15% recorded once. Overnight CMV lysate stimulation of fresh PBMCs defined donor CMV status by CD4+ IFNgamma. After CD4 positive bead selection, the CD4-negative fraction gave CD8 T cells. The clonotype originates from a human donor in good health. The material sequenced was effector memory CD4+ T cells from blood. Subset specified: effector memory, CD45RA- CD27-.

Here the CDR3 DNA reads TGCAGCGTGGCGGCCCAGGGGCGAACTGAAGCTTTCTTT. Translated: CSVAAQGRTEAFF. The chain has TRBV29-1 and TRBJ1-1; a possible D gene is TRBD1 (6 bases). Trimming took off 6 bases at V and 5 bases at J, with 16 bases between the two ends. Germline CDR1 reads SQVTM; CDR2 reads ANQGSEA. The CDR3 has 13 residues.